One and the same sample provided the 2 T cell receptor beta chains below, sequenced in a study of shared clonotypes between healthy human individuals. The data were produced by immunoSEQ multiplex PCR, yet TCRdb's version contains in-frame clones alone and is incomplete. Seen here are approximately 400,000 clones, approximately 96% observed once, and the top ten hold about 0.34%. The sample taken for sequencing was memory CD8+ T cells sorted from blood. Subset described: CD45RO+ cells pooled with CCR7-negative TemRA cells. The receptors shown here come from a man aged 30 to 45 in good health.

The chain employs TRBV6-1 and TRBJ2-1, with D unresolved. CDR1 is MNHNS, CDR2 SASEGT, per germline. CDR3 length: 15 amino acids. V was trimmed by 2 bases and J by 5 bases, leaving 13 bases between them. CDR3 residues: CASSESGGPNNEQFF. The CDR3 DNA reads TGTGCCAGCAGTGAATCTGGTGGACCTAACAATGAGCAGTTCTTC.

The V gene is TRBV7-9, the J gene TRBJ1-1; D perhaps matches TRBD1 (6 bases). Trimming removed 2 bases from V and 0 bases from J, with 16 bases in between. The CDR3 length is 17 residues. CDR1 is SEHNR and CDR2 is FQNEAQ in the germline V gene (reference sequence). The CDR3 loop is CASSLSGRGGMNTEAFF. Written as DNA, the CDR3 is TGTGCCAGCAGCTTAAGTGGCAGGGGAGGAATGAACACTGAAGCTTTCTTT.